The 25 T cell receptor beta chains listed next were all sequenced from one sample in a study of response to subunit inactivated influenza vaccine (dated 2018 in TCRdb). Library method: RT-PCR. Sequencer: Illumina HiSeq 2500. TCRdb reprocessed the public reads (quality trimming at Q25 with fastp, clone calling with MiXCR) and kept in-frame beta chains. CDR3 protein sequences are deduplicated, and each keeps its most common genes and DNA. The sample has about 500,000 distinct CDR3 sequences on record, 16% of them singletons. Less than 4% of the sample is in the top ten clones. The sequencing here drew on CD4+ T cells sorted from PBMCs, taken less than 30 months after vaccination. These TCRs come from a man aged 45 to 70 who received an inactivated influenza vaccine. Donor details come from another sample of the same person, matched by shared clones.

The rearrangement links TRBV5-1 to TRBJ1-6; D is uncertain. This CDR3 contains 13 residues. The germline gives CDR1 SGHRS, CDR2 YFSETQ. V lost 1 base and J lost 9, with 8 bases in between. CDR3 nucleotides: TGCGCCAGCAGCTTGAGTCGGGGTTCACCCCTCCACTTT. The encoded protein is CASSLSRGSPLHF. Supplemented by reference TRBV5-1 and TRBJ1-6, the full variable domain reads KAGVTQTPRYLIKTRGQQVTLSCSPISGHRSVSWYQQTPGQGLQFLFEYFSETQRNKGNFPGRFSGRQFSNSRSEMNVSTLELGDSALYLCASSLSRGSPLHFGNGTRLTVT.

This clonotype has ten or more counts. The V and J genes are TRBV24-1 and TRBJ2-2; the match to TRBD1 covers 12 bases. CDR1 is KGHDR and CDR2 is SFDVKD in the germline V gene. The CDR3 runs to 16 residues. Trimming took 2 bases from V and 4 from J; bases not matched to a gene: 1. Here the CDR3 reads CATSDSGQGATGELFF. The CDR3 nucleotides read TGTGCCACCAGTGATTCGGGACAGGGGGCCACCGGGGAGCTGTTTTTT.

This clonotype has only a few counts. This rearrangement joins TRBV5-1 to TRBJ1-1, with D perhaps TRBD1 (6 bases). Germline values: CDR1 SGHRS, CDR2 YFSETQ. The ends were cut back, 4 bases at V and 5 bases at J, with 15 bases in the middle. The CDR3 consists of 14 residues. CDR3 in DNA: TGCGCCAGCAGCGGATACAGGGTGGGAACTGAAGCTTTCTTT. Translation: CASSGYRVGTEAFF.

There are many counts of this clonotype. The chain couples TRBV4-2 to TRBJ2-1, with D possibly TRBD2 on 5 matching bases. This CDR3 is 16 amino acids long. Trimming pared 4 bases from V and 6 bases from J, leaving 19 bases between. The germline gives CDR1 LGHNA, CDR2 YNFKEQ. The chain's CDR3 is CASSLRLSLGANEQFF. The CDR3 DNA is TGTGCCAGCAGCCTGCGACTATCCTTGGGAGCCAATGAGCAGTTCTTC.

This clonotype has just a few counts. The rearrangement links TRBV6-2 or TRBV6-3 to TRBJ2-1; the match to TRBD1 covers 10 bases. The CDR3 is made up of 14 amino acids. The V gene end was trimmed by 6 bases and the J gene end by 8 bases; junction bases not matched to a gene: 7. Germline CDR1 reads MNHEY; CDR2 reads SVGEGT. The CDR3 bases are TGTGCCAGCAGAGGGACAGGGGTGGGGGATGAGCAGTTCTTC. This gives the protein CASRGTGVGDEQFF.

The rearrangement links TRBV7-2 to TRBJ2-7, with 9 bases that match TRBD2. CDR3 size: 14 residues. CDR1 and CDR2 (germline): SGHTA, FQGNSA. V dropped 5 bases and J dropped 4; count of bases not matched to a gene: 6. The CDR3 DNA reads as TGTGCCAGCAGCCGAAGCGGGGGGACATACGAGCAGTACTTC. This sequence encodes CASSRSGGTYEQYF.

The J gene is TRBJ2-1, the V gene TRBV10-3; D remains unclear. This CDR3 is 11 amino acids long. Germline CDR1 ENHRY, CDR2 SYGVKD. V shed 0 bases and J shed 8 bases, with 2 bases lying between them. CDR3 nucleotide sequence: TGTGCCATCAGTGAGTCTTATGAGCAGTTCTTC. This sequence encodes CAISESYEQFF.

This rearrangement joins TRBV4-3 to TRBJ1-6; the D is unclear. Germline values: CDR1 LGHNA, CDR2 YSLEER. Deletions cut 0 bases from V and 0 bases from J, with 6 bases between. The CDR3 contains 16 residues. CDR3 region: CASSQDGSSYNSPLHF. CDR3 coding DNA: TGCGCCAGCAGCCAAGACGGGAGCTCCTATAATTCACCCCTCCACTTT.

The chain combines TRBV7-8 with TRBJ2-7; D unresolved. The germline V and J ends were trimmed by 7 bases and 2 bases, with 18 bases remaining between them. Germline assignment: CDR1 SGHVS and CDR2 FQNEAQ. The CDR3 extends over 15 amino acids. In DNA form, the CDR3 reads TGTGCCAGCACCCCCCAGAGAGGACGGACCTACGAGCAGTACTTC. It specifies CASTPQRGRTYEQYF.

The chain recombines TRBV2 with TRBJ2-7; TRBD1 matches at 8 bases. CDR3 length: 15 residues. CDR1 and CDR2 from the germline V gene are SNHLY and FYNNEI. Unmatched junction bases numbered 4, after V lost 3 bases and J lost 0 bases. The CDR3 sequence is CASSEDRASSYEQYF. In DNA form, the CDR3 reads TGTGCCAGCAGTGAGGACAGGGCGAGCTCCTACGAGCAGTACTTC.

This clonotype was picked up many times. The chain recombines TRBV4-3 with TRBJ2-7; 7 bases fit TRBD1. V lost 2 bases to trimming and J lost 6 bases; unmatched junction nucleotides: 7. The CDR3 extends over 14 amino acids. Per germline, CDR1 LGHNA and CDR2 YSLEER. The CDR3 DNA follows: TGCGCCAGCAGCCAACAGACAGGGATCGCCGAGCAGTACTTC. Amino acids: CASSQQTGIAEQYF.

This clonotype was seen a handful of times. V gene TRBV6-2 or TRBV6-3 combines with J gene TRBJ2-6; D might be TRBD2 (5 bases). This CDR3 has 15 residues. Per the germline V gene, CDR1 is MNHEY and CDR2 is SVGEGT. Trimming removed 2 bases from V and 0 bases from J, with 5 bases in between. The CDR3 loop reads CASSYDYSGANVLTF. DNA of the CDR3: TGTGCCAGCAGTTACGACTACTCTGGGGCCAACGTCCTGACTTTC.

The table lists this clonotype with many counts. The chain is built from TRBV27 and TRBJ2-7; 11 positions match TRBD2. This CDR3 region has 17 residues. In germline, CDR1 is MNHEY, CDR2 SMNVEV (reference sequence). After removal of 6 bases from V and 5 bases from J, the junction contained 15 bases not matched to a gene. Written as DNA, the CDR3 is TGTGCCAGCAGGCGACTCCCTACTAGCGGGAGTATCCACGAGCAGTACTTC. It codes for CASRRLPTSGSIHEQYF.

In its sample, this clonotype was seen a few times. The chain carries TRBV7-6 and TRBJ2-1; TRBD1 matches at 8 bases. The CDR3 covers 15 residues. After removal of 5 bases from V and 4 bases from J, the junction contained 7 bases not matched to a gene. Germline-derived CDR1 and CDR2 are SGHVS and FNYEAQ. Here the CDR3 DNA reads TGTGCCAGCAGCCGACAGGGGAAGGGGTACAATGAGCAGTTCTTC. Its translation is CASSRQGKGYNEQFF.

The chain links TRBV6-5 to TRBJ1-2, with D possibly being TRBD1 (6 bases). V lost 0 bases and J 1 base, leaving 15 bases between the germline ends. The CDR3 covers 17 residues. Germline CDR1 is MNHEY and CDR2 is SVGAGI. The CDR3 loop is CASSYSRTALRNYGYTF. In DNA, the CDR3 is TGTGCCAGCAGTTACTCGCGGACAGCGCTACGTAACTATGGCTACACCTTC.

This clonotype was observed a few times. The V call is TRBV4-2, the J call TRBJ2-2; TRBD2 might be the D (6 bases). CDR3 length: 15 residues. The germline gives CDR1 LGHNA, CDR2 YNFKEQ. Trimming left V 0 bases short and J 7 bases short, with 12 bases between. CDR3 coding DNA: TGTGCCAGCAGCCAAGATTCGGGGGTTAGCGGGGAGCTGTTTTTT. It translates to CASSQDSGVSGELFF.

This rearrangement joins TRBV29-1 to TRBJ2-5, with D perhaps matching TRBD1 (6 bases). Germline loops: CDR1 SQVTM, CDR2 ANQGSEA. V lost 4 bases and J 3 bases, leaving 9 bases between the germline ends. The CDR3 contains 12 residues. The chain's CDR3 is CSVGYREETQYF. The DNA of the CDR3 is TGCAGCGTTGGGTACAGGGAAGAGACCCAGTACTTC.

There are a few counts of this clonotype. This chain joins TRBV30 and TRBJ2-7, with 8 bases identical to TRBD2. The V segment lost 4 bases and the J segment 4 bases; nucleotides outside the gene matches: 18. Per the germline V gene, CDR1 is GTSNPN and CDR2 is SVGIG (reference sequence). The CDR3 has 17 amino acids. CDR3 region: CAWMHSRGGWGGYEQYF. In nucleotides, the CDR3 is TGTGCCTGGATGCATTCTCGGGGGGGCTGGGGAGGGTACGAGCAGTACTTC.

The rearrangement links TRBV20-1 to TRBJ2-7; 7 bases are a match to TRBD1. This CDR3 is 13 amino acids long. Trimming cost V 4 bases and J 2 bases; bases outside gene matches: 5. Germline V gives CDR1 DFQATT, CDR2 SNEGSKA (reference sequence). This CDR3 reads CSATWQGAYEQYF. As DNA, the CDR3 is TGCAGTGCTACCTGGCAGGGGGCCTACGAGCAGTACTTC.

This clonotype was recorded a few times. The chain is built from TRBV12-3 or TRBV12-4 and TRBJ1-1; D is ambiguous. Trimming took off 11 bases at V and 7 bases at J, with 17 bases between the two ends. The CDR3 runs to 12 residues. This chain's CDR3 is CALLTAGYEAFF. As DNA, the CDR3 is TGTGCCCTCTTAACCGCGGGGTATGAAGCTTTCTTT.

CDR3 residues: CASSPRTEDTQYF. CDR3 coding DNA: TGCGCCAGCAGCCCCAGGACAGAGGATACGCAGTATTTT. The chain links TRBV4-3 to TRBJ2-3; D may be TRBD1 (6 bases). Germline V gene data show CDR1 as LGHNA and CDR2 as YSLEER. The CDR3 is 13 residues long. V was clipped by 4 bases and J by 6 bases, with 11 bases between them.

V and J are TRBV10-3 and TRBJ2-3, with no clear D. V was pared by 3 bases and J by 2 bases, with 12 bases between. Germline loops: CDR1 ENHRY, CDR2 SYGVKD. The CDR3 has 15 residues. CDR3 loop: CAISDGLGPTDTQYF. CDR3 DNA: TGTGCCATCAGTGACGGGTTAGGACCCACAGATACGCAGTATTTT.

V gene TRBV9 combines with J gene TRBJ2-1; 7 bases map to TRBD2. The CDR3 has 18 residues. V was pared by 2 bases and J by 8 bases, with 19 bases of the junction left unmatched. CDR1 and CDR2 from the germline V gene are SGDLS and YYNGEE. In DNA form, the CDR3 reads TGTGCCAGCAGCGTCCGTACCCTGACAGCGGGAATCATGGATGAGCAGTTCTTC. This encodes CASSVRTLTAGIMDEQFF. Variable domain in full (rest from reference TRBV9 and TRBJ2-1): DSGVTQTPKHLITATGQRVTLRCSPRSGDLSVYWYQQSLDQGLQFLIQYYNGEERAKGNILERFSAQQFPDLHSELNLSSLELGDSALYFCASSVRTLTAGIMDEQFFGPGTRLTVL.

This clonotype was seen more than once but under ten times. This sequence joins TRBV7-2 and TRBJ1-2; no reliable D call. From germline, CDR1 is SGHTA and CDR2 FQGNSA. The germline V and J ends were trimmed by 5 bases and 2 bases, with 9 bases remaining between them. This CDR3 contains 13 residues. CDR3 DNA: TGTGCCAGCAGCCCCCAGCAAAACTATGGCTACACCTTC. This gives the protein CASSPQQNYGYTF.

Only a few counts were recorded for this clonotype. The V and J genes are TRBV20-1 and TRBJ2-7, with 8 bases that match TRBD2. The CDR3 spans 14 residues. V lost 0 bases, J lost 3 bases, and 4 bases stayed unmatched. Germline CDR1 is DFQATT and CDR2 is SNEGSKA (reference sequence). CDR3 DNA sequence: TGCAGTGCTAGAGAAGGCAGCGGGAGCTACGAGCAGTACTTC. As protein: CSAREGSGSYEQYF.